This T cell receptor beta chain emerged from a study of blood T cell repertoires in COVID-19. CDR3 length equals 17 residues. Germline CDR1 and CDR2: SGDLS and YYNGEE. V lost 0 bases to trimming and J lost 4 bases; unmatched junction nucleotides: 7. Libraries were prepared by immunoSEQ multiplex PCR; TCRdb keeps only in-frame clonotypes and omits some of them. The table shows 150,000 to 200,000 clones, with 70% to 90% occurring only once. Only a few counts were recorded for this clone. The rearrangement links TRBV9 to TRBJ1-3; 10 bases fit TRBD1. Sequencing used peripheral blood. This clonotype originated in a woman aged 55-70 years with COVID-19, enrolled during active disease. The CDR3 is CASSVEGGTGAGNTIYF. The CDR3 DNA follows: TGTGCCAGCAGCGTAGAAGGTGGGACAGGGGCAGGAAACACCATATATTTT.